This entry concerns a single T cell receptor (beta chain). In the study's own analysis: The authors estimated nucleated cell counts from reference gene primer amplification. Here immunoSEQ multiplex PCR was the method, and the copy in TCRdb shows in-frame clones only, minus some. For V, J and clone size, that table is used; D and trimming come from the DNA. The table lists more than 50,000 clones, 89% of them singletons. This sample was taken from a study of blood T cell repertoires in COVID-19. As for the study in general: From the United States, Italy and Spain came samples of acute and convalescent COVID-19. PBMCs, B-cell-depleted T cells, or T cells provided the cDNA or gDNA that made up the material.

V shed 4 bases and J shed 0 bases, with 7 bases lying between them. The CDR3 totals 13 residues. CDR1 is SGHRS and CDR2 is YFSETQ in the germline V gene. The TCR sequence derives from a man between 60 and 75 years old with active COVID-19. The source material was peripheral blood. This chain joins TRBV5-1 and TRBJ1-2; D remains ambiguous. The CDR3 loop reads CASSPRANYGYTF. CDR3 bases: TGCGCCAGCAGCCCGAGGGCTAACTATGGCTACACCTTC.